Following are 15 T cell receptor beta chains from one sample sequenced in a study of identical twins. In TCRdb, the 5' RACE reads were re-called with MiXCR into one record per CDR3 protein. This sample has around 250,000 distinct CDR3 sequences, with roughly an eighth found just once. These data are also associated with another study on yellow fever vaccine responses in identical twins.

The sequencing sample was made of memory (CD45RO+) T cells sorted from blood. The origin of the receptors is a young woman in good health.

Only a few counts were recorded for this clonotype. The chain has TRBV6-2 or TRBV6-3 and TRBJ2-3; a possible D gene is TRBD1 (6 bases). Trimming cost V 6 bases and J 7 bases, with 23 bases left between them. The CDR3 has 16 residues. The germline gives CDR1 MNHEY, CDR2 SVGEGT. The CDR3 DNA reads as TGTGCCAGCAGCGAAATGACAGGAGATCGTGTCAATACGCAGTATTTT. This sequence encodes CASSEMTGDRVNTQYF.

This clonotype was detected a few times. V gene TRBV5-1 combines with J gene TRBJ2-5; 7 positions agree with TRBD1. The CDR3 sequence is 14 residues long. V dropped 4 bases and J dropped 0; count of bases not matched to a gene: 3. The germline gives CDR1 SGHRS, CDR2 YFSETQ. CDR3 coding DNA: TGCGCCAGCAGCACTGGGACAGACCAAGAGACCCAGTACTTC. Its translation: CASSTGTDQETQYF.

V is TRBV6-2 or TRBV6-3 and J is TRBJ2-7, with 8 bases identical to TRBD2. Looked up from germline, CDR1 is MNHEY and CDR2 is SVGEGT. V lost 5 bases and J lost 5; bases outside the gene matches: 11. This CDR3 is built from 15 residues. In DNA form, the CDR3 reads TGTGCCAGCAGTACCCGACTAGCGCCACGCAACGAGCAGTACTTC. This encodes CASSTRLAPRNEQYF.

In this sample, this clonotype turned up many times. This sequence joins TRBV20-1 and TRBJ2-4; TRBD1 is a possible D gene (6 bases). V gave up 5 bases and J gave up 4 bases, with 15 bases separating them. The CDR3 contains 14 residues. CDR1 and CDR2 from the germline V gene are DFQATT and SNEGSKA (reference sequence). The chain's CDR3 is CSAARDTVKNIQYF. The CDR3 coding sequence is TGCAGTGCTGCCCGGGACACGGTTAAAAACATTCAGTACTTC.

This clonotype was counted only a few times. The rearrangement links TRBV20-1 to TRBJ2-5; D ambiguous. Germline V gene lookup returns CDR1 DFQATT and CDR2 SNEGSKA (reference sequence). Trimming took 5 bases from V and 1 from J, leaving 8 bases between them. The CDR3 totals 12 residues. CDR3: CSAGEFQETQYF. The CDR3 DNA reads as TGCAGTGCTGGTGAATTCCAAGAGACCCAGTACTTC.

This clonotype was counted many times. V is TRBV29-1 and J is TRBJ2-7, with 10 nucleotides matching TRBD2. From germline, CDR1 is SQVTM and CDR2 ANQGSEA. The CDR3 spans 13 residues. Germline trimming cut 3 bases from V and 5 bases from J; bases unmatched to any gene: 4. CDR3: CSVDSGRSNEQYF. CDR3 sequence (DNA): TGCAGCGTTGATAGCGGGAGGTCTAACGAGCAGTACTTC.

This clonotype appeared once. The J gene is TRBJ2-7, the V gene TRBV7-2, with 7 bases that match TRBD1. The CDR3 runs to 13 residues. Germline V gene data show CDR1 as SGHTA and CDR2 as FQGNSA. V lost 2 bases, J lost 6 bases, and 4 bases stayed unmatched. The DNA of the CDR3 is TGTGCCAGCAGCTTATACTCAGGGGGCGAGCAGTACTTC. As protein: CASSLYSGGEQYF.

This chain connects TRBV5-1 to TRBJ1-1; weak D call: TRBD1 (6 bases). The CDR3 is made up of 17 amino acids. The germline V gene encodes CDR1 SGHRS and CDR2 YFSETQ. Trimming pared 4 bases from V and 3 bases from J, leaving 22 bases between. The CDR3 bases are TGCGCCAGCAGCCCGATATTTGGGGGCAGGGTCGACACTGAAGCTTTCTTT. Protein: CASSPIFGGRVDTEAFF. Complete variable domain (other parts from reference TRBV5-1 and TRBJ1-1): KAGVTQTPRYLIKTRGQQVTLSCSPISGHRSVSWYQQTPGQGLQFLFEYFSETQRNKGNFPGRFSGRQFSNSRSEMNVSTLELGDSALYLCASSPIFGGRVDTEAFFGQGTRLTVV.

The genes are TRBV29-1 and TRBJ1-2, with D possibly matching TRBD1 (6 bases). Trimming left V 1 base short and J 4 bases short, with 13 bases between. CDR1 SQVTM and CDR2 ANQGSEA come from the germline V gene. CDR3 length equals 14 residues. CDR3 nucleotides: TGCAGCGTTGAAGCACAGGGTGGAACCTATGGCTACACCTTC. Protein sequence: CSVEAQGGTYGYTF. The whole variable domain, remainder taken from reference TRBV29-1 and TRBJ1-2, is SAVISQKPSRDICQRGTSLTIQCQVDSQVTMMFWYRQQPGQSLTLIATANQGSEATYESGFVIDKFPISRPNLTFSTLTVSNMSPEDSSIYLCSVEAQGGTYGYTFGSGTRLTVV.

This clonotype was seen only a few times. The chain has TRBV12-3 or TRBV12-4 and TRBJ2-1; D gene ambiguous. The CDR3 is 12 amino acids. The V and J ends lost 6 bases and 7 bases respectively, with 10 bases between them. The CDR3 DNA follows: TGTGCCAGCAGCCTCAAGTCGAATGAGCAGTTCTTC. It is translated as CASSLKSNEQFF.

V usage is TRBV5-6 and J usage is TRBJ2-5; D call uncertain. The CDR3 length is 14 residues. The germline V gene has CDR1 SGHDT and CDR2 YYEEEE. Trimming removed 2 bases at V and 1 base at J, with 9 bases between. As DNA, the CDR3 is TGTGCCAGCAGCTTTTTCGGCCCCCAAGAGACCCAGTACTTC. Amino acids: CASSFFGPQETQYF.

The V and J genes are TRBV5-6 and TRBJ2-3; D is ambiguous. V was cut by 2 bases and J by 2 bases, with 3 bases left in between. CDR3 length: 12 residues. Germline V lookup: CDR1 SGHDT, CDR2 YYEEEE. The DNA for the CDR3 is TGTGCCAGCAGCTTAATCACAGATACGCAGTATTTT. Protein product: CASSLITDTQYF.

This clonotype was seen many times. The chain employs TRBV3-1 and TRBJ2-1, with 8 bases matching TRBD1. This CDR3 comprises 15 residues. The V and J ends lost 4 bases and 7 bases, in that order; junction bases with no gene match: 9. Germline V CDR1 and CDR2: LGHDT, YNNKEL (reference sequence). CDR3 in DNA: TGTGCCAGCAGCCCGCGGACAGGGCGTGGAAATGAGCAGTTCTTC. Its protein product is CASSPRTGRGNEQFF.

This clonotype was counted between two and nine times. The V and J genes are TRBV11-1 and TRBJ2-2, with 9 bases that match TRBD2. The length of the CDR3 is 17 residues. The V and J ends lost 2 bases and 5 bases, in that order; junction bases with no gene match: 9. Germline V gene data show CDR1 as SGHAT and CDR2 as FQDESV (reference sequence). DNA of the CDR3: TGTGCCAGCAGCTTATCCCTCCTAGCGGGGTTTACCGGGGAGCTGTTTTTT. It specifies CASSLSLLAGFTGELFF.

This clonotype was found many times. This chain connects TRBV5-5 to TRBJ1-1; perhaps TRBD1 as D (5 bases). Germline CDR1 is SGHKS and CDR2 is YYEKEE (reference sequence). V was shortened by 3 bases and J by 6 bases, with 9 bases between the two germline ends. This CDR3 has 12 residues. This chain's CDR3 is CASSSGTPEAFF. The CDR3 DNA sequence: TGTGCCAGCAGCTCCGGGACTCCTGAAGCTTTCTTT.